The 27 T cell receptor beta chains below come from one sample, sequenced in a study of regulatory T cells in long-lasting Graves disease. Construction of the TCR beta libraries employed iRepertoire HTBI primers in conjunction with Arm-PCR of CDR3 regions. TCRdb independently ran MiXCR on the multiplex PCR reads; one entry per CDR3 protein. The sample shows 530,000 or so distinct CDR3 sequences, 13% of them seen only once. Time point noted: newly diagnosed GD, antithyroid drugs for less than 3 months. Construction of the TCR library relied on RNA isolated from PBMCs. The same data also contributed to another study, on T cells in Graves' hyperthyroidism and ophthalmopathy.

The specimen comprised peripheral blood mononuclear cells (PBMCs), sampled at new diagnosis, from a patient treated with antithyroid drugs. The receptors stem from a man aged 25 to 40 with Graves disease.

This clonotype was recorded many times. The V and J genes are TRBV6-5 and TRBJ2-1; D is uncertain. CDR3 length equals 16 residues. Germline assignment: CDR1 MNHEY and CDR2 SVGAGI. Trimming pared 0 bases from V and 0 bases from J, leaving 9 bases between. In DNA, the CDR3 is TGTGCCAGCAGTTACTCGAACCTGTACTCCTACAATGAGCAGTTCTTC. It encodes CASSYSNLYSYNEQFF.

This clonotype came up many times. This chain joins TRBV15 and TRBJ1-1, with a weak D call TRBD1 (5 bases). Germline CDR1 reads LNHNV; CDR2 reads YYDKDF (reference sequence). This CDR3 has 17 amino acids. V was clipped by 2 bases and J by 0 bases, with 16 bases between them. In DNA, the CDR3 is TGTGCCACCAGCAGATTCCTTCCGGGACGATTGAACACTGAAGCTTTCTTT. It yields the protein CATSRFLPGRLNTEAFF.

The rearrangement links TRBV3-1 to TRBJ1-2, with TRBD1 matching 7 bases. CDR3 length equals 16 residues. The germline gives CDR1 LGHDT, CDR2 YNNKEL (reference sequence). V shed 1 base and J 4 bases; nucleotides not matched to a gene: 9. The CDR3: CASSQGRGRGTYGYTF. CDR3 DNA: TGTGCCAGCAGCCAAGGGCGGGGCAGGGGGACCTATGGCTACACCTTC.

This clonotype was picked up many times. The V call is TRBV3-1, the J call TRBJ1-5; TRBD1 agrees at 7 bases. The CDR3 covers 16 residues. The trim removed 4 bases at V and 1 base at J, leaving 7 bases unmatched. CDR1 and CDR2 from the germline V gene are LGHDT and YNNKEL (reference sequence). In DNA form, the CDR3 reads TGTGCCAGCAGCCTGACTACAGGGGTAAGCAATCAGCCCCAGCATTTT. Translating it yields CASSLTTGVSNQPQHF.

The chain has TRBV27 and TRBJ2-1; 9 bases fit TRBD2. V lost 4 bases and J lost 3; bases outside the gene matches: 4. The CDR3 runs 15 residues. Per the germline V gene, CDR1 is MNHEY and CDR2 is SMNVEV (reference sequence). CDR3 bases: TGTGCCAGCAGTTCTGTAGCGGGAGACTACAATGAGCAGTTCTTC. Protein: CASSSVAGDYNEQFF.

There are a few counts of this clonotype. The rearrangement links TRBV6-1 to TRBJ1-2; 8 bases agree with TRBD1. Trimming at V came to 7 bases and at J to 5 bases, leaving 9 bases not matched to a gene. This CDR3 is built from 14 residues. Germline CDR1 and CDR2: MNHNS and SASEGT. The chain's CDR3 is CASTAGGFGYGYTF. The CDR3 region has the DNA TGTGCCAGCACGGCAGGGGGCTTTGGATATGGCTACACCTTC.

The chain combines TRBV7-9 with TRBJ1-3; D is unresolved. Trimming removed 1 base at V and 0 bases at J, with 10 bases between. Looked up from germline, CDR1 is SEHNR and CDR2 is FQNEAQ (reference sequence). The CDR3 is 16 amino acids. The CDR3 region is CASSLEIGFSGNTIYF. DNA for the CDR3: TGTGCCAGCAGCTTAGAAATTGGGTTCTCTGGAAACACCATATATTTT.

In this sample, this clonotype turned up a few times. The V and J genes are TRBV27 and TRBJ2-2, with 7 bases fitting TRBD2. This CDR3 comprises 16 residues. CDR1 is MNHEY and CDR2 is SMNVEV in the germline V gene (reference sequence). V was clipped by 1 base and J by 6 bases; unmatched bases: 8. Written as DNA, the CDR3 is TGTGCCAGCAGTTTATGGGGGAGGGCCACGTCCGGGGAGCTGTTTTTT. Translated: CASSLWGRATSGELFF.

Here the CDR3 DNA reads TGTGCCACCAGCAGAGGAACTAGCGGGATTAGGCACCAAGAGACCCAGTACTTC. Translating gives CATSRGTSGIRHQETQYF. The chain couples TRBV15 to TRBJ2-5, with TRBD2 matching 10 bases. This CDR3 is built from 18 residues. Germline loops: CDR1 LNHNV, CDR2 YYDKDF (reference sequence). Trimming cost V 1 base and J 0 bases; bases outside gene matches: 8.

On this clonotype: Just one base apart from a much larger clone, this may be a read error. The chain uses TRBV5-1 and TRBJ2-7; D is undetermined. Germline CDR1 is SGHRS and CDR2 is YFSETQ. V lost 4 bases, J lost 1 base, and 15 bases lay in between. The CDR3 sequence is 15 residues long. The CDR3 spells CASSPYSEKSYEQYF. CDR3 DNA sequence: TGCGCCAGCAGCCCGTACTCCGAAAAGTCCTACGAGCAGTACTTC. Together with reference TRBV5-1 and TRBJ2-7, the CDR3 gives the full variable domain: KAGVTQTPRYLIKTRGQQVTLSCSPISGHRSVSWYQQTPGQGLQFLFEYFSETQRNKGNFPGRFSGRQFSNSRSEMNVSTLELGDSALYLCASSPYSEKSYEQYFGPGTRLTVT.

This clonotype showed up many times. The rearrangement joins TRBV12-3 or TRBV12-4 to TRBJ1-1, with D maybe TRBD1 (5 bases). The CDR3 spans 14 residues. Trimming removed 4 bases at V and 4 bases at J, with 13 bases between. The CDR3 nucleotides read TGTGCCAGCAGTTCCAGAGACGGGGGCACTGAAGCTTTCTTT. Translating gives CASSSRDGGTEAFF.

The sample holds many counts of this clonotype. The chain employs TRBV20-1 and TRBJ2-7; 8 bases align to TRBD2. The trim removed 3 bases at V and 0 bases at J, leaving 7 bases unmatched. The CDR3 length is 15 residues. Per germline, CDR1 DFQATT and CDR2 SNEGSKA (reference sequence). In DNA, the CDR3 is TGCAGTGCTAGGGCCCTAGCGGGCCTCTCCTACGAGCAGTACTTC. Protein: CSARALAGLSYEQYF.

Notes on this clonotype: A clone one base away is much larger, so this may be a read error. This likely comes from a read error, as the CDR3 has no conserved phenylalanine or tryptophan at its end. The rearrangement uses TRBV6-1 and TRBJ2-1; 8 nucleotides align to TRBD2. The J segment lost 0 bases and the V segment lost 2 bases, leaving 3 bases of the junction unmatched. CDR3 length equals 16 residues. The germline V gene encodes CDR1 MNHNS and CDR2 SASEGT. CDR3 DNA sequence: TGTGCCAGCAGTGAAATAAGCGGGGGCTCCTACAATGAGCAGTTCTCC. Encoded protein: CASSEISGGSYNEQFS.

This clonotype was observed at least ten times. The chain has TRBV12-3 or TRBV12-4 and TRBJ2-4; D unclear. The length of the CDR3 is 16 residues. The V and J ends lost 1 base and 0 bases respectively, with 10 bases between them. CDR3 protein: CASSLGWGIAKNIQYF. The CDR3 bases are TGTGCCAGCAGTTTAGGCTGGGGAATAGCCAAAAACATTCAGTACTTC.

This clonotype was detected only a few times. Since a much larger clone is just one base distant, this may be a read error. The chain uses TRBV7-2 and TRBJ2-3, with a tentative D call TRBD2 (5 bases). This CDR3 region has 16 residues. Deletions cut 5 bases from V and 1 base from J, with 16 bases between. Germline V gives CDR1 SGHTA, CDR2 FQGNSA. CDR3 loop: CASSRNSEVGTDTQYF. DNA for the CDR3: TGTGCCAGCAGCCGAAATAGCGAGGTTGGCACAGATACGCAGTATTTT.

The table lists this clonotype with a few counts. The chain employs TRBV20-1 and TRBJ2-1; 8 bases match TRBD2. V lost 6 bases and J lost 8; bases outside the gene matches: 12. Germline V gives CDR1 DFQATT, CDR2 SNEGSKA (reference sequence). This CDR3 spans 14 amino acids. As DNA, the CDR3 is TGCAGTGCCACCTACCCGGGAGGGCCCCATGAGCAGTTCTTC. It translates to CSATYPGGPHEQFF.

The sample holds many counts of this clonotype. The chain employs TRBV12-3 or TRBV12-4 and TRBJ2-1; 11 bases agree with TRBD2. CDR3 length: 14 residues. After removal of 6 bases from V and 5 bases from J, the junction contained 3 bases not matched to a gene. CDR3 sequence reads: CASRGTSGHNEQFF. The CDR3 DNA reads TGTGCCAGCAGGGGGACTAGCGGTCACAATGAGCAGTTCTTC.

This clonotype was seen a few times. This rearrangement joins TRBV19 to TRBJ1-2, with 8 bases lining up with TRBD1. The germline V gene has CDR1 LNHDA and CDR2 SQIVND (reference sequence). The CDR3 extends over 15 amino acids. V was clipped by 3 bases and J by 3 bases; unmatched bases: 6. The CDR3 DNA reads TGTGCCAGTAGTATCGGACAGGGAGTCCACTATGGCTACACCTTC. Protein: CASSIGQGVHYGYTF.

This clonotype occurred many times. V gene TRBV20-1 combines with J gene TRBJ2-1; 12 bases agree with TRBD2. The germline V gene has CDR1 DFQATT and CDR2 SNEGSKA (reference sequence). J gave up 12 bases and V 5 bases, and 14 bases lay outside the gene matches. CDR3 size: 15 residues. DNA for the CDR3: TGCAGTGCTGGACTAGCGGGAACCTACACAATGACGCAGTTCTTC. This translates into CSAGLAGTYTMTQFF.

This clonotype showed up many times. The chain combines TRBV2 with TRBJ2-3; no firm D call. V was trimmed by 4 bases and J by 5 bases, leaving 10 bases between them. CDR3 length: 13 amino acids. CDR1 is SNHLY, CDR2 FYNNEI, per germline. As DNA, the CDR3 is TGTGCCAGCAGTGGAGCCTCGGGAGATACGCAGTATTTT. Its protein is CASSGASGDTQYF.

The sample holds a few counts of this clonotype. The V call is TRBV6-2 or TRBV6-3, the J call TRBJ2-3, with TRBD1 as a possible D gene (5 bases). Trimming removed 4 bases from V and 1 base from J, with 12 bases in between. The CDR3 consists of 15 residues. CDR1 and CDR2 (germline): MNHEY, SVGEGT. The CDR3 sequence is CASSSYSGRTDTQYF. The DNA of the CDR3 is TGTGCCAGCAGTTCCTACTCAGGGCGCACAGATACGCAGTATTTT.

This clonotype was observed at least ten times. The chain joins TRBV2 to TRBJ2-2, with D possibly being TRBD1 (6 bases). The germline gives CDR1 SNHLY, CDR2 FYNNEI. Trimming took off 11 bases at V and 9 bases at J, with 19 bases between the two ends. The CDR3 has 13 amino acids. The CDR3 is CAPRGSQRRELFF. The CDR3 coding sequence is TGTGCCCCCAGGGGCTCCCAGAGGAGGGAGCTGTTTTTT.

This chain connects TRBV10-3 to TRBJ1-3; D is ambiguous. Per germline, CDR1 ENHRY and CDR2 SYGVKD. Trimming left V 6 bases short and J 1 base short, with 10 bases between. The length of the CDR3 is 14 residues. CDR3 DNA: TGTGCCATCAGCTCTGTAGGGTCTGGAAACACCATATATTTT. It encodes CAISSVGSGNTIYF.

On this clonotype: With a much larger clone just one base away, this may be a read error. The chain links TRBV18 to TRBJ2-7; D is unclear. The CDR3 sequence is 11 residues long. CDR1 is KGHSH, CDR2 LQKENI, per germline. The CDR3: CASSPQYEQHF. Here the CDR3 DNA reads TGTGCCAGCTCACCCCAGTACGAGCAGCACTTC.

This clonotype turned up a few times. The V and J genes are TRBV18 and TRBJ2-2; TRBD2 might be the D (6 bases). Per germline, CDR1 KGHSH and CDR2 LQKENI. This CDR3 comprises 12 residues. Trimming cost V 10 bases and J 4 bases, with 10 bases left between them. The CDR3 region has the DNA TGTGCCACTGCGGGGTTCACCGGGGAGCTGTTTTTT. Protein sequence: CATAGFTGELFF.

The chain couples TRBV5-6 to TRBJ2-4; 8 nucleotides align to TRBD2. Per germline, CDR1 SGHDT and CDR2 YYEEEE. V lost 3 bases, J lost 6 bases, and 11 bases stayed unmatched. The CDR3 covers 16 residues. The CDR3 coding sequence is TGTGCCAGCAGCTCAACGGGGTTGCTAGCGGGAAACATTCAGTACTTC. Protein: CASSSTGLLAGNIQYF. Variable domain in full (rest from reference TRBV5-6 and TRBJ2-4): DAGVTQSPTHLIKTRGQQVTLRCSPKSGHDTVSWYQQALGQGPQFIFQYYEEEERQRGNFPDRFSGHQFPNYSSELNVNALLLGDSALYLCASSSTGLLAGNIQYFGAGTRLSVL.

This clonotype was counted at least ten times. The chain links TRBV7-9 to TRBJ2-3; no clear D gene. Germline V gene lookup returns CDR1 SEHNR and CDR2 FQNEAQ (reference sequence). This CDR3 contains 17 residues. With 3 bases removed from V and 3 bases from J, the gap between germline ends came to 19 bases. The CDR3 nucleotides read TGTGCCAGCAGCTTTTCCTGGGCCCCTGGATGGACAGATACGCAGTATTTT. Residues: CASSFSWAPGWTDTQYF.